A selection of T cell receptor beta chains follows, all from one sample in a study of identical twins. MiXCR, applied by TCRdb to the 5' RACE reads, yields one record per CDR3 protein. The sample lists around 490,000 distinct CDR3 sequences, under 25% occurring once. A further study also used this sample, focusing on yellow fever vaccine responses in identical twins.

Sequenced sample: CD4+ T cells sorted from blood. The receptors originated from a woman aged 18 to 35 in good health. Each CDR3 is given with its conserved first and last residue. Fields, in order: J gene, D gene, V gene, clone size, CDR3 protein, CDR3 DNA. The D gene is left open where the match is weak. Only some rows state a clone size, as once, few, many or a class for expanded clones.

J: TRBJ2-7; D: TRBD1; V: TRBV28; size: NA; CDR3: CASSPMTGAAYEQYF; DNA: TGTGCCAGCAGTCCAATGACAGGGGCAGCCTACGAGCAGTACTTC
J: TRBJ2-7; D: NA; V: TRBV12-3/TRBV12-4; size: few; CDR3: CASRMTQDSPMDEQYF; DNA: TGTGCCAGCAGGATGACCCAGGACAGCCCAATGGACGAGCAGTACTTC
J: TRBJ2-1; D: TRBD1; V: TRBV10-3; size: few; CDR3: CAITGQASNEQFF; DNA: TGTGCCATCACGGGACAGGCGAGTAATGAGCAGTTCTTC
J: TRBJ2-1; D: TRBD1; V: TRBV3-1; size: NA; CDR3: CASSTRTGSNNEQFF; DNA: TGTGCCAGCAGCACCCGGACAGGGAGTAACAATGAGCAGTTCTTC
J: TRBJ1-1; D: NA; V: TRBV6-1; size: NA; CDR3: CASSPPGLTEAFF; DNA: TGTGCCAGCAGCCCCCCGGGCCTCACTGAAGCTTTCTTT
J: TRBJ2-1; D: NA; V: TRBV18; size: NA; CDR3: CASSPSGGRDNEQFF; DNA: TGTGCCAGCTCACCCTCCGGGGGTCGAGACAATGAGCAGTTCTTC
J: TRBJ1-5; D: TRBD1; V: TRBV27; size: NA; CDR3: CASSPDRARNQPQHF; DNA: TGTGCCAGCAGCCCTGACAGGGCTCGCAATCAGCCCCAGCATTTT
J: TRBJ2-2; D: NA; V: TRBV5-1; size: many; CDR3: CASSLVPGHLPGELFF; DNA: TGCGCCAGCAGCTTGGTGCCGGGACACCTTCCCGGGGAGCTGTTTTTT
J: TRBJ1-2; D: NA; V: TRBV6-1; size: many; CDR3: CASSTPTGYGYTF; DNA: TGTGCCAGCAGTACGCCGACAGGCTATGGCTACACCTTC
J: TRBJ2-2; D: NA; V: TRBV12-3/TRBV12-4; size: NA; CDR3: CASTTSGGYTGELFF; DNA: TGTGCCAGCACCACCTCCGGCGGGTACACCGGGGAGCTGTTTTTT
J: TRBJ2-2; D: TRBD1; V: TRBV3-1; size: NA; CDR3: CASSQEDRGRKGELFF; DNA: TGTGCCAGCAGCCAAGAGGACAGGGGGCGGAAAGGGGAGCTGTTTTTT
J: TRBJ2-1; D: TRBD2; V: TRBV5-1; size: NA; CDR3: CASSLKTSGRIDNEQFF; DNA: TGCGCCAGCAGCTTGAAGACTAGCGGGAGAATCGACAATGAGCAGTTCTTC
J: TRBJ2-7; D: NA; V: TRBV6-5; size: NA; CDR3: CASSYKIFGLPYEQYF; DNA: TGTGCCAGCAGTTACAAAATCTTCGGACTCCCCTACGAGCAGTACTTC
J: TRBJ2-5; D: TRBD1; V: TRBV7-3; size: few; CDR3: CASSPDRDQETQYF; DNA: TGTGCCAGCAGCCCTGACAGGGACCAAGAGACCCAGTACTTC